The present T cell receptor (beta chain) was sequenced within a study of graft-versus-host responses after intestinal transplantation. The overall study: The recipients all started with anti-thymocyte globulin induction and then took tacrolimus and steroids for around three years.

Study-level points and caveats: Early post-transplant falls in HvG clones accompanied the peak levels of circulating GvH clones. GvH clonotypes were identified within recipient marrow, with a subset emerging first in ileum or blood.

The trim removed 3 bases at V and 4 bases at J, leaving 7 bases unmatched. The germline CDR1 and CDR2 sequences are SGDLS and YYNGEE. This CDR3 spans 15 amino acids. The table came from immunoSEQ multiplex PCR; TCRdb's copy has only in-frame clones and leaves some out. The sample has about 120,000 clones, approximately 92% seen once. Concerning this clone itself: Its cognate antigen is unknown.

The sequence was obtained from a human donor who received an intestinal transplant. The V gene is TRBV9, the J gene TRBJ1-2; TRBD1 agrees at 9 bases. Sequenced material: unstimulated CD4+ T cells sorted from spleen or lymph node cells, taken before intestinal transplant. CDR3 residues: CASSANRGPGYGYTF. CDR3 nucleotides: TGTGCCAGCAGCGCAAACAGGGGGCCGGGCTATGGCTACACCTTC. The variable domain in full, with the rest retrieved from reference TRBV9 and TRBJ1-2, is DSGVTQTPKHLITATGQRVTLRCSPRSGDLSVYWYQQSLDQGLQFLIQYYNGEERAKGNILERFSAQQFPDLHSELNLSSLELGDSALYFCASSANRGPGYGYTFGSGTRLTVV.